The rows below give T cell receptor beta chains drawn from one sample of a study of technical replicates of blood from several donors. Profiling relied on immunoSEQ multiplex PCR, and the TCRdb table lists in-frame clones only, not all of them. The table includes about 78,000 clones, around 93% detected once. Sequences were obtained from T cells isolated from PBMCs. The receptors derive from a human donor in good health. Each CDR3 is given with its conserved first and last residue. The order of the fields is clone size, D gene, V gene, J gene, CDR3 DNA, CDR3 protein. The D gene is left open where the match is weak. Clone size, where shown, is once, few, many, or a class for clones that have expanded.

>.|TRBD1|TRBV19|TRBJ1-5
TGTGCCAGTCAGGGACAGGGAGTTCAGCCCCAGCATTTT
CASQGQGVQPQHF
>.|TRBD1|TRBV7-9|TRBJ1-4
TGTGCCAGCACCCTATTACAGGGGGCTCTGGAAAAACTGTTTTTT
CASTLLQGALEKLFF
>once|.|TRBV7-9|TRBJ2-7
TGTGCCAGCAGCCCACCCGGACAGCCATACGAGCAGTACTTC
CASSPPGQPYEQYF
>.|TRBD1|TRBV9|TRBJ1-3
TGTGCCAGCAGCGTAGCGCAAGGGACAGGGACAAACACCATATATTTT
CASSVAQGTGTNTIYF
>.|TRBD1|TRBV19|TRBJ2-1
TGTGCCAGTAGGGCGGGGACAGGGGTCAATGAGCAGTTCTTC
CASRAGTGVNEQFF
>.|.|TRBV6-6|TRBJ2-1
TGTGCCAGCACGGACCCGGGAGTGAGCTCCTACAATGAGCAGTTCTTC
CASTDPGVSSYNEQFF
>.|.|TRBV7-7|TRBJ2-5
TGTGCCAGCAGCTTAGAATCACAACAAGAGACCCAGTACTTC
CASSLESQQETQYF
>.|.|TRBV2|TRBJ1-3
TGTGCCAGCAGTGAAGCTCCACCAGGACACCCTTCTGGAAACACCATATATTTT
CASSEAPPGHPSGNTIYF
>.|TRBD1|TRBV18|TRBJ1-1
TGTGCCAGCTCTCAAACCGGGACAGGGGGCGTCGCTGAAGCTTTCTTT
CASSQTGTGGVAEAFF
>once|TRBD1|TRBV11-3|TRBJ2-4
TGTGCCAGCAGCTTAGGGACAGGCAAAAACATTCAGTACTTC
CASSLGTGKNIQYF
>.|.|TRBV7-3|TRBJ2-1
TGTGCCAGCAGCTTAACGTTAAGTAGCGGCGGAAAGCAGTTCTTC
CASSLTLSSGGKQFF
>.|TRBD1|TRBV28|TRBJ1-2
TGTGCCCTCCGTCGTGGGGACAGGGACGGCTACACCTTC
CALRRGDRDGYTF
>few|.|TRBV7-9|TRBJ1-1
TGTGCCAGCAGCCTAAACACTGAAGCTTTCTTT
CASSLNTEAFF
>.|TRBD1|TRBV25-1|TRBJ1-2
TGTGCCAGCAGTCAGATAGGGGGCATCTATGGCTACACCTTC
CASSQIGGIYGYTF
>.|TRBD1|TRBV5-1|TRBJ2-3
TGCGCCAGCAGCCCGGGACAGACCACAGATACGCAGTATTTT
CASSPGQTTDTQYF
>.|.|TRBV28|TRBJ2-7
TGTGCCAGCAGTTTTTTAAAGGCAGGCCCCTACGAGCAGTACTTC
CASSFLKAGPYEQYF
>.|TRBD1|TRBV28|TRBJ2-3
TGTGCCAGCAGTTTGGGGCTACTCTGGGACAGGAACACAGATACGCAGTATTTT
CASSLGLLWDRNTDTQYF
>.|.|TRBV5-1|TRBJ2-7
TGCGCCAGCAGCTTGGGGGGACATCAGTACTTC
CASSLGGHQYF
>.|TRBD2|TRBV7-2|TRBJ2-5
TGTGCCAGCAGCTTTCTAGCGGGGCAAGAGACCCAGTACTTC
CASSFLAGQETQYF
>.|.|TRBV19|TRBJ2-3
TGTGCCAGTAGTATAGTAGCCCTTAGCACAGATACGCAGTATTTT
CASSIVALSTDTQYF
>.|.|TRBV10-1|TRBJ1-1
TGCGCCAGCAGTGAGTACGGAGACAACACTGAAGCTTTCTTT
CASSEYGDNTEAFF
>.|TRBD1|TRBV15|TRBJ2-2
TGTGCCACCAGCAGAGAGGGGGACAGGGGGCCGGTCACCGGGGAGCTGTTTTTT
CATSREGDRGPVTGELFF